Listed here are 32 T cell receptor beta chains from one sample, sequenced in a study of CD8 T cells in Susac syndrome. Random hexamers were used to reverse transcribe about 0.5 to 1 ug of RNA. TCRdb analysed the immunoSEQ multiplex PCR reads with MiXCR anew, one entry per CDR3 protein. Here the sample spans about 300,000 distinct CDR3 sequences, almost 85% being singletons. The sequenced sample consisted of CD8+ T cells from PBMCs. The receptors were gathered from a human donor with multiple sclerosis.

This rearrangement joins TRBV7-6 to TRBJ2-2; 9 positions agree with TRBD2. Trimming removed 5 bases from V and 1 base from J; junction bases left unmatched: 5. This CDR3 has 16 residues. Germline CDR1 SGHVS, CDR2 FNYEAQ. The CDR3 DNA follows: TGTGCCAGCAGCCCCCCGACTAGCGGGAACACCGGGGAGCTGTTTTTT. Its translation is CASSPPTSGNTGELFF.

Only a few counts were recorded for this clonotype. V gene TRBV5-5 combines with J gene TRBJ2-7; the D call may be TRBD1 or TRBD2 (5 bases each). The CDR3 is 14 amino acids. Germline V lookup: CDR1 SGHKS, CDR2 YYEKEE (reference sequence). Between the trimmed V and J ends, which lost 4 bases and 7 bases, there was a span of 18 bases. This CDR3 reads CASSLWGSDWEQYF. CDR3 DNA sequence: TGTGCCAGCAGCCTCTGGGGGTCGGATTGGGAGCAGTACTTC.

CDR3 coding DNA: TGTGCCAGCAGCAGCGGGGGTCCACCGACCGGGGAGCTGTTTTTT. Translation: CASSSGGPPTGELFF. The V call is TRBV6-5, the J call TRBJ2-2, with TRBD2 matching over 8 bases. Germline CDR1 reads MNHEY; CDR2 reads SVGAGI. Losses at the gene ends were 6 bases for V and 5 bases for J; bases not matched to a gene: 8. The CDR3 sequence is 15 residues long.

The gene calls are TRBV27 and TRBJ2-1; 8 positions agree with TRBD2. The germline V gene encodes CDR1 MNHEY and CDR2 SMNVEV (reference sequence). The CDR3 is 16 residues long. The ends lost 5 bases at V and 9 bases at J; junction bases unmatched: 15. The CDR3 sequence: CASSRLVPSGTSEQFF. CDR3 sequence (DNA): TGTGCCAGCAGTCGACTAGTACCATCCGGGACTAGTGAGCAGTTCTTC.

This clonotype was seen a handful of times. This CDR3 is CASSEGGGRVDEQFF. The CDR3 DNA reads TGTGCCAGCAGTGAAGGTGGCGGGAGGGTAGATGAGCAGTTCTTC. V gene TRBV2 combines with J gene TRBJ2-1; 9 bases map to TRBD2. The CDR3 covers 15 residues. The ends lost 1 base at V and 8 bases at J; junction bases unmatched: 6. Per germline, CDR1 SNHLY and CDR2 FYNNEI.

J is TRBJ2-5 and V is TRBV29-1; TRBD2 matches at 7 bases. The J segment lost 3 bases and the V segment lost 0 bases, leaving 10 bases of the junction unmatched. Germline values: CDR1 SQVTM, CDR2 ANQGSEA. This CDR3 spans 16 amino acids. CDR3 sequence reads: CSVEEITLAAEETQYF. Written as DNA, the CDR3 is TGCAGCGTTGAAGAGATTACCCTAGCGGCCGAAGAGACCCAGTACTTC.

The chain links TRBV11-2 to TRBJ2-1, with 9 bases identical to TRBD2. The junction had 23 bases not matched to a gene; V was cut back by 5 bases and J by 6 bases. Germline V gene sequence: CDR1 SGHAT, CDR2 FQNNGV. CDR3 length: 20 residues. The CDR3 region is CASSHFHPLQIAGVVNEQFF. The CDR3 DNA is TGTGCCAGCAGCCATTTCCACCCCCTTCAGATAGCGGGAGTTGTCAATGAGCAGTTCTTC.

This chain uses TRBV28 with TRBJ2-1; 9 bases are a match to TRBD2. With V trimmed by 0 bases and J by 7 bases, 7 bases remained unmatched. Per the germline V gene, CDR1 is MDHEN and CDR2 is SYDVKM. CDR3 length equals 16 residues. The CDR3 DNA sequence: TGTGCCAGCAGTTTATGGGGGACTAGCCTAGCGAATGAGCAGTTCTTC. Translation: CASSLWGTSLANEQFF.

Only one count was recorded for this clonotype. This chain connects TRBV15 to TRBJ2-5; D assignment may be TRBD1 or TRBD2 (5 bases each). The CDR3 runs to 12 residues. Deletions cut 8 bases from V and 5 bases from J, with 12 bases between. The germline CDR1 and CDR2 sequences are LNHNV and YYDKDF (reference sequence). CDR3 sequence (DNA): TGTGCCACCGGGGGAATAGCGGAGACCCAGTACTTC. Amino acids: CATGGIAETQYF.

J is TRBJ2-3 and V is TRBV20-1, with 10 bases that match TRBD2. The CDR3 runs to 17 residues. The junction had 11 bases not matched to a gene; V was cut back by 1 base and J by 4 bases. Germline assignment: CDR1 DFQATT and CDR2 SNEGSKA (reference sequence). CDR3 in amino acids: CSARGAYSGRRSDTQYF. The CDR3 nucleotides are TGCAGTGCTAGAGGCGCATATAGCGGGAGGAGGTCAGATACGCAGTATTTT.

The V gene is TRBV14, the J gene TRBJ2-7; 7 bases line up with TRBD2. V lost 0 bases to trimming and J lost 6 bases; unmatched junction nucleotides: 11. CDR1 and CDR2 (germline): SGHDN, FVKESK. CDR3 length equals 16 residues. The CDR3 here is CASSQDTWEGLPEQYF. The CDR3 region has the DNA TGTGCCAGCAGCCAAGATACGTGGGAGGGCCTTCCCGAGCAGTACTTC. Variable domain in full (rest from reference TRBV14 and TRBJ2-7): EAGVTQFPSHSVIEKGQTVTLRCDPISGHDNLYWYRRVMGKEIKFLLHFVKESKQDESGMPNNRFLAERTGGTYSTLKVQPAELEDSGVYFCASSQDTWEGLPEQYFGPGTRLTVT.

CDR3 coding DNA: TGCAGTGCTAGAAATTGGGAGAGGGGGGAGCTGTTTTTT. Encoded protein: CSARNWERGELFF. V usage is TRBV20-1 and J usage is TRBJ2-2; weak D call: TRBD2 (5 bases). Germline-derived CDR1 and CDR2 are DFQATT and SNEGSKA (reference sequence). Trimming took off 2 bases at V and 8 bases at J, with 12 bases between the two ends. The CDR3 covers 13 residues.

This clonotype showed up just a few times. J is TRBJ1-5 and V is TRBV4-3, with D unclear. Trimming shortened V by 4 bases and J by 6 bases, and 16 bases separated the two germline ends. The germline V gene has CDR1 LGHNA and CDR2 YSLEER. There are 15 residues in the CDR3. The CDR3 sequence: CASSLWINGGQPQHF. CDR3 DNA: TGCGCCAGCAGCCTCTGGATCAATGGCGGTCAGCCCCAGCATTTT.

The V call is TRBV28, the J call TRBJ1-5, with D possibly being TRBD1 (6 bases). Trimming stripped 9 bases from V and 3 bases from J, with 21 bases between. This CDR3 is built from 16 residues. Per germline, CDR1 MDHEN and CDR2 SYDVKM. The CDR3 DNA follows: TGTGCCAGTTCCTTCGGGGGGACACGACTCAATCAGCCCCAGCATTTT. Protein: CASSFGGTRLNQPQHF.

The rearrangement links TRBV7-8 to TRBJ2-2; maybe TRBD2 (5 bases). In germline, CDR1 is SGHVS, CDR2 FQNEAQ. V was clipped by 4 bases and J by 3 bases, with 15 bases between them. The CDR3 is 16 amino acids. The CDR3 sequence: CASSSDTGMYTGELFF. The CDR3 region has the DNA TGTGCCAGCAGCTCGGATACCGGGATGTACACCGGGGAGCTGTTTTTT.

This clonotype was seen more than once but under ten times. The chain uses TRBV5-6 and TRBJ2-1; 12 positions agree with TRBD2. Germline CDR1 and CDR2: SGHDT and YYEEEE. The V and J ends lost 2 bases and 6 bases, in that order; junction bases with no gene match: 3. There are 15 residues in the CDR3. The CDR3 DNA reads TGTGCCAGCAGCTTCGGGACTAGCGGGCTCAATGAGCAGTTCTTC. It encodes CASSFGTSGLNEQFF.

This clonotype has just a few counts. The J gene is TRBJ2-7, the V gene TRBV20-1; D is possibly TRBD2 (5 bases). The V gene's germline CDR1 is DFQATT and CDR2 SNEGSKA (reference sequence). V lost 5 bases and J 1 base, leaving 15 bases between the germline ends. The CDR3 has 14 residues. CDR3 nucleotides: TGCAGTGCTGAGATCCGAAGCGGATCCTACGAGCAGTACTTC. Its translation: CSAEIRSGSYEQYF.

This chain uses TRBV7-9 with TRBJ2-7, with a tentative D call TRBD2 (5 bases). With 0 bases removed from V and 9 bases from J, the gap between germline ends came to 9 bases. The germline V gene encodes CDR1 SEHNR and CDR2 FQNEAQ (reference sequence). This CDR3 has 12 residues. The CDR3 is CASSLASEGQYF. CDR3 sequence (DNA): TGTGCCAGCAGCTTAGCCTCCGAGGGGCAGTACTTC.

The rearrangement links TRBV7-9 to TRBJ1-2; maybe TRBD1 (5 bases). This CDR3 contains 15 residues. In germline, CDR1 is SEHNR, CDR2 FQNEAQ (reference sequence). Deletions cut 1 base from V and 6 bases from J, with 15 bases between. This chain's CDR3 is CASSLGPQGWNGYTF. The CDR3 DNA is TGTGCCAGCAGCTTAGGTCCTCAGGGTTGGAATGGCTACACCTTC.

The rearrangement links TRBV24-1 to TRBJ2-1; 13 bases are shared with TRBD2. The CDR3 extends over 19 amino acids. Germline V gives CDR1 KGHDR, CDR2 SFDVKD. J was trimmed by 4 bases and V by 3 bases; bases with no gene match: 11. CDR3 in amino acids: CATSDHRTSGSQGYNEQFF. The DNA of the CDR3 is TGTGCCACCAGTGATCACCGGACTAGCGGGAGTCAAGGGTACAATGAGCAGTTCTTC.

This sequence joins TRBV19 and TRBJ1-1, with TRBD1 identical over 8 bases. The germline CDR1 and CDR2 sequences are LNHDA and SQIVND (reference sequence). With V trimmed by 10 bases and J by 6 bases, 13 bases remained unmatched. The CDR3 contains 14 residues. CDR3 sequence (DNA): TGTGCCACGGAGACAGGGGCCGGAGGGCCTGAAGCTTTCTTT. It is translated as CATETGAGGPEAFF.

CDR3 region: CASSLATDFEFF. CDR3 nucleotide sequence: TGTGCCAGCAGCTTAGCGACGGACTTTGAGTTCTTC. The chain combines TRBV7-9 with TRBJ2-1; D possibly corresponds to TRBD2 (5 bases). The V and J ends lost 0 bases and 14 bases respectively, with 11 bases between them. The CDR3 contains 12 residues. CDR1 SEHNR and CDR2 FQNEAQ come from the germline V gene (reference sequence).

This chain links TRBV6-5 with TRBJ1-3; a weak D match, TRBD1 (6 bases). Trimming stripped 2 bases from V and 0 bases from J, with 14 bases between. Germline-derived CDR1 and CDR2 are MNHEY and SVGAGI. CDR3 length: 17 amino acids. CDR3 residues: CASSYPIDRPSGNTIYF. The CDR3 nucleotides are TGTGCCAGCAGTTACCCTATAGACAGGCCCTCTGGAAACACCATATATTTT.

The V and J genes are TRBV15 and TRBJ1-5; D uncertain. The CDR3 extends over 17 amino acids. In germline, CDR1 is LNHNV, CDR2 YYDKDF (reference sequence). Trimming shortened V by 1 base and J by 0 bases, and 13 bases separated the two germline ends. CDR3 region: CATSRGGSPYSNQPQHF. In DNA, the CDR3 is TGTGCCACCAGCAGAGGAGGCAGCCCTTATAGCAATCAGCCCCAGCATTTT.

The chain combines TRBV3-1 with TRBJ2-7, with 10 bases that match TRBD2. The CDR3 runs 18 residues. The junction had 13 bases not matched to a gene; V was cut back by 1 base and J by 4 bases. Germline V gives CDR1 LGHDT, CDR2 YNNKEL (reference sequence). CDR3 coding DNA: TGTGCCAGCAGCCAAGCCCACCGGACTAGCGGATCTCTTTACGAGCAGTACTTC. Translated: CASSQAHRTSGSLYEQYF.

The chain recombines TRBV19 with TRBJ1-1; the D is unclear. The CDR3 runs to 16 residues. V gave up 5 bases and J gave up 1 base, with 17 bases separating them. The germline V gene has CDR1 LNHDA and CDR2 SQIVND (reference sequence). CDR3 sequence: CASSQLDPSRNTEAFF. In DNA form, the CDR3 reads TGTGCCAGTAGTCAGCTGGACCCTTCTCGGAACACTGAAGCTTTCTTT.

The J gene is TRBJ2-2, the V gene TRBV6-5, with a tentative D call TRBD1 (6 bases). Germline V gene lookup returns CDR1 MNHEY and CDR2 SVGAGI. Between the trimmed V and J ends, which lost 7 bases and 2 bases, there was a span of 11 bases. The CDR3 is 14 residues long. For the CDR3, the DNA is TGTGCCAGCAAACCGGGACACAACACCGGGGAGCTGTTTTTT. Its protein product is CASKPGHNTGELFF.

The chain joins TRBV19 to TRBJ2-7, with D maybe TRBD2 (6 bases). V shed 7 bases and J shed 0 bases, with 16 bases lying between them. Looked up from germline, CDR1 is LNHDA and CDR2 is SQIVND (reference sequence). The CDR3 has 15 amino acids. The DNA for the CDR3 is TGTGCCAGTACCGCGGGGACTGAAAGCTCCTACGAGCAGTACTTC. This translates into CASTAGTESSYEQYF. The full variable domain, with the rest looked up from reference TRBV19 and TRBJ2-7, is DGGITQSPKYLFRKEGQNVTLSCEQNLNHDAMYWYRQDPGQGLRLIYYSQIVNDFQKGDIAEGYSVSREKKESFPLTVTSAQKNPTAFYLCASTAGTESSYEQYFGPGTRLTVT.

The chain uses TRBV12-3 or TRBV12-4 and TRBJ2-7; D call uncertain. The CDR3 has 15 residues. The germline V and J ends were trimmed by 6 bases and 3 bases, with 18 bases remaining between them. The CDR3, as DNA: TGTGCCAGCAGCCCGGCCGGACCATACGACTACGAGCAGTACTTC. Amino acids: CASSPAGPYDYEQYF.

The CDR3 loop is CASSSTTSGALNTGELFF. The CDR3 bases are TGTGCCAGCAGTTCGACGACTAGCGGGGCCCTGAACACCGGGGAGCTGTTTTTT. This chain links TRBV28 with TRBJ2-2, with TRBD2 identical over 11 bases. CDR1 is MDHEN, CDR2 SYDVKM, per germline. With 4 bases clipped from V and 1 base from J, the junction kept 8 bases outside the gene matches. This CDR3 is 18 amino acids long.

Comments on this clonotype: Germline is not matched at one junction end, which may reflect a read error. The chain employs TRBV5-4 and TRBJ2-5; D perhaps matches TRBD2 (6 bases). This CDR3 has 13 amino acids. CDR1 and CDR2 from the germline V gene are SGHNT and YYREEE (reference sequence). The CDR3 DNA is TGTGCCAGCAGCTCGGGACTGGAAGAGGCCCAGTACTTC. Its protein product is CASSSGLEEAQYF.

The chain links TRBV12-3 or TRBV12-4 to TRBJ1-2; D gene unclear. Trimming shortened V by 8 bases and J by 8 bases, and 18 bases separated the two germline ends. This CDR3 region has 13 residues. The CDR3 loop is CASLNPDIGGYTF. The CDR3 bases are TGTGCCAGCCTAAACCCGGATATTGGGGGCTACACCTTC.